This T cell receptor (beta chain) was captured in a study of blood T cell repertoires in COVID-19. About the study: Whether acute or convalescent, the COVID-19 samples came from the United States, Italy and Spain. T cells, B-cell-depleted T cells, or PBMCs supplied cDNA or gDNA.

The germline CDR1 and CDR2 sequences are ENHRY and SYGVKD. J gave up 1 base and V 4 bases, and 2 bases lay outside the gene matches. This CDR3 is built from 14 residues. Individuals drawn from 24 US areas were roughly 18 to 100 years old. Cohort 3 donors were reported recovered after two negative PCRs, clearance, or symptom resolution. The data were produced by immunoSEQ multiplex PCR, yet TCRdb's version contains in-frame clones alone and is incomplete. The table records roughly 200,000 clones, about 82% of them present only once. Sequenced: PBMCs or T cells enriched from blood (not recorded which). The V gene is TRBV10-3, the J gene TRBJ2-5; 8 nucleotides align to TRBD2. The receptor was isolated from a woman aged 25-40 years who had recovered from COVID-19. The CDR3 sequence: CAISATSAQETQYF. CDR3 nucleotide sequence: TGTGCCATCAGTGCGACTAGCGCCCAAGAGACCCAGTACTTC.